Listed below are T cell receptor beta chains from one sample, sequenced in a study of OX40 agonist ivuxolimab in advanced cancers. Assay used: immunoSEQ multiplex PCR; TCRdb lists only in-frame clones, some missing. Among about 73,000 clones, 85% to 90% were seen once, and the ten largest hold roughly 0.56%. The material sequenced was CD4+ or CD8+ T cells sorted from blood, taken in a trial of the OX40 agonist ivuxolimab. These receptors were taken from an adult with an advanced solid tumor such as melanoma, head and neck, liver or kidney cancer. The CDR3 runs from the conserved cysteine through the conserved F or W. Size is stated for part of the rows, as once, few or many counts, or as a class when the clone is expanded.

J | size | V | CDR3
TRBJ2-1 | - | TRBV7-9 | CASSPPLGLGSSYNEQFF
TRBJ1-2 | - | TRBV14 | CASSPRDRGYGYTF
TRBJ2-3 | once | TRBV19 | CASSINRLTDTQYF
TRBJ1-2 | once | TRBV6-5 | CASSDDRTGHGYTF
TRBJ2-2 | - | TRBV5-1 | CASSLRAGTNTGELFF
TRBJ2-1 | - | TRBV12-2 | CASRLVAGCHPYNEQFF
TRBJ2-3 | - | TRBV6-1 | CASSDRLASVPDTQYF
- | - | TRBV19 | CASGARASGSLGYEQYF
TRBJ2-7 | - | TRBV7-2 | CASSSPTTDYEQYF
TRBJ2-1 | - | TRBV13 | CASSLIFGSINEQFF
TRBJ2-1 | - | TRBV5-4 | CASSSRVESYNEQFF
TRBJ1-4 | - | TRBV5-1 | CASSRLGGSSNEKLFF
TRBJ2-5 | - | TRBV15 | CATTTLGQGTAGGLETQYF
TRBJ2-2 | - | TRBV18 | CASSGLSGNTGELFF
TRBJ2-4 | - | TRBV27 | CATWTSGRNIQYF
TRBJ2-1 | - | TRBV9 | CASSVRGTSGRADGSEQFF
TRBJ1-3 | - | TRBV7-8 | CASSLDRAGNTIYF
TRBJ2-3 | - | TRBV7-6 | CASRGSSTDTQYF
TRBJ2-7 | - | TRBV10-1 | CASSSWTSGTGEQYF
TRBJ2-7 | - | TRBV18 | CASSLTGGLNEQYF
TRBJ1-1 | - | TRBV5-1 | CASSLFPGANTEAFF
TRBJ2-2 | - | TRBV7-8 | CASSLGGIGYTGELFF
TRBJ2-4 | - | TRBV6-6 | CASRRSGDIQYF
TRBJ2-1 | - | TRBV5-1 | CASSFGTATPSYNEQFF
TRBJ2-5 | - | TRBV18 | CASSPMDFEETQYF
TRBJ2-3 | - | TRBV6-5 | CASSYLGTDTQYF
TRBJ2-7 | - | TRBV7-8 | CASSLRREAPLSYEQYF
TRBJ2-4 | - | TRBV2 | CASTGERVGAKNIQYF
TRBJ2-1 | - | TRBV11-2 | CASSPISGQGLYNEQFF
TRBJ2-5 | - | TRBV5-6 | CASSLQAGLAVSETQYF
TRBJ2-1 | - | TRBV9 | CASNRQGANEQFF
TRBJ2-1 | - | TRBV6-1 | CASRESGTNEQFF
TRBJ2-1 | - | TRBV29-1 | CSALGTARDEQFF
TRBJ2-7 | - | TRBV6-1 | CASSKTGTGTYEQYF
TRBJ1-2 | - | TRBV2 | CASSGWGQGYGYTF
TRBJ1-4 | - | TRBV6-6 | CASRGFGVEKLFF
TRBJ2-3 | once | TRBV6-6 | CASSYSEGAELGYF
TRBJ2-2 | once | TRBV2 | CASHGQNTGELFF
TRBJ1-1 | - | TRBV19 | CASRIGGTNTEAFF
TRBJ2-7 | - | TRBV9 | CASSVGVPSADEQYF
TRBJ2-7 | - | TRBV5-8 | CASSGIIGTGSEQYF
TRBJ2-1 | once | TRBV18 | CASSPIQGADEQFF
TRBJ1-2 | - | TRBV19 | CASSDSLYGYTF
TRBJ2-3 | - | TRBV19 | CASSIASGSKTDTQYF
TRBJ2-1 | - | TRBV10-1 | CASSDHGADTYNEQFF
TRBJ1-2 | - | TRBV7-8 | CASSLGESYGYTF
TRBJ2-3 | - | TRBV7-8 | CASSLTRVADTQYF
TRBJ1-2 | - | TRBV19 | CASSPGQGHYGYTF
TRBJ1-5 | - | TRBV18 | CASSAKSNQPQHF
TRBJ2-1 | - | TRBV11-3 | CASSLVPNEQFF
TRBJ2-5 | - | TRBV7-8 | CASSVAGVRETQYF
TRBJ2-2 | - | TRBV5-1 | CASTHGGGLNTGELFF
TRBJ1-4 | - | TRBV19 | CATRGAGNEKLFF
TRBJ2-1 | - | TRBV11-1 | CASSLASGTRHNEQFF
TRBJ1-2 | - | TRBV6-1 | CASSGPGHPNYGYTF
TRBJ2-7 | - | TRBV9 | CASSVGGDSYEQYF
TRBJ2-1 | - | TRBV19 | CASSGHRGSYNEQFF
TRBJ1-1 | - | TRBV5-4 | CASSLVSGNTEAFF
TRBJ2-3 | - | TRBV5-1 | CASSPREGRTDTQYF